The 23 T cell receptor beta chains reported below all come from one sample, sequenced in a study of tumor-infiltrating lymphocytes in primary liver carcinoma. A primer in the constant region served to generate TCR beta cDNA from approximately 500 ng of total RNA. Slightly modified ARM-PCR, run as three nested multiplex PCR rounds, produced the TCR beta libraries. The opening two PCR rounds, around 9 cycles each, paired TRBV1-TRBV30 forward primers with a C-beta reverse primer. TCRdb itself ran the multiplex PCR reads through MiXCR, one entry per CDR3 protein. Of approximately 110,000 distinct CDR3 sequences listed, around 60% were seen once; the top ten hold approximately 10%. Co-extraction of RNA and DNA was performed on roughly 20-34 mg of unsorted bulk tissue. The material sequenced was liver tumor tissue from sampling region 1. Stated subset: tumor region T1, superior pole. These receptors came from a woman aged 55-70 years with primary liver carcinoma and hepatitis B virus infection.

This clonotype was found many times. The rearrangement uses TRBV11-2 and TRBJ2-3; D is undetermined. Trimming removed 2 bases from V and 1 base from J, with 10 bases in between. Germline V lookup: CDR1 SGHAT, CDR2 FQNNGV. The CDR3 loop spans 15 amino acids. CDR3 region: CASSLRAMGTDTQYF. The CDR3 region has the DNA TGTGCCAGCAGCTTAAGAGCGATGGGCACAGATACGCAGTATTTT.

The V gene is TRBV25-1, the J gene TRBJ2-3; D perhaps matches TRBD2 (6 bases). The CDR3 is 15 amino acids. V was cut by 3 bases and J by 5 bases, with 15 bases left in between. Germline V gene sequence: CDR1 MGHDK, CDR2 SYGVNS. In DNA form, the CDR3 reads TGTGCCAGCAGTGATGATGAGCGGAGGGAAGATACGCAGTATTTT. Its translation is CASSDDERREDTQYF.

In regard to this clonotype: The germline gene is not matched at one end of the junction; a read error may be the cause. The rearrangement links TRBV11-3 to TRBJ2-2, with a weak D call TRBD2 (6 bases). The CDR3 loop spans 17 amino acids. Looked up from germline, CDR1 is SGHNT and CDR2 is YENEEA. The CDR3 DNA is TGTGCCAGCATCTTAAATGCTAGCGCCTTTAACACCGGGGAGCTGCTTTTT. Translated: CASILNASAFNTGELLF.

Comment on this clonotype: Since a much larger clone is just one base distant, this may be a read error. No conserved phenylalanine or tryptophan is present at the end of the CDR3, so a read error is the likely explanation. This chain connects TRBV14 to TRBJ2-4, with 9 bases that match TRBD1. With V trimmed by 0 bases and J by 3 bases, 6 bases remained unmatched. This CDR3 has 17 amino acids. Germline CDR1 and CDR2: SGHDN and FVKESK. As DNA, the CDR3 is TGTGCCAGCAGCCAAGAGACGGGGACAGGGCGCAAAAACATTCAGTACTCC. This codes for CASSQETGTGRKNIQYS.

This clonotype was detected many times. The CDR3 here is CASSPGRRNTGELFF. CDR3 DNA sequence: TGTGCCAGCTCTCCGGGACGGCGGAACACCGGGGAGCTGTTTTTT. This sequence joins TRBV6-1 and TRBJ2-2; D tentatively fits TRBD1 or TRBD2 (5 bases each). The CDR3 sequence is 15 residues long. The germline CDR1 and CDR2 sequences are MNHNS and SASEGT. Between the trimmed V and J ends, which lost 8 bases and 1 base, there was a span of 14 bases.

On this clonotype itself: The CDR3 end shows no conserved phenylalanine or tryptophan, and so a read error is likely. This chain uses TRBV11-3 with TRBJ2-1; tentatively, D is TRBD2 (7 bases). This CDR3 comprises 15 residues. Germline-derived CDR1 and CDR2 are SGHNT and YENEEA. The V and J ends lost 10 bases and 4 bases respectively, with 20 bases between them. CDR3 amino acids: CAIGGGGRGYNEQFL. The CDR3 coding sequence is TGTGCCATCGGAGGGGGTGGGAGGGGGTACAATGAGCAGTTCTTA.

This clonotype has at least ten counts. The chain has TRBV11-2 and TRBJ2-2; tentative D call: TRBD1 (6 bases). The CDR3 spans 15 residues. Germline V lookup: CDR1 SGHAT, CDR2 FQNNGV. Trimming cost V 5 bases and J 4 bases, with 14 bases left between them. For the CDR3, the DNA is TGTGCCAGCAGCCGAATATCGGACAGCACCGGGGAGCTGTTTTTT. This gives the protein CASSRISDSTGELFF. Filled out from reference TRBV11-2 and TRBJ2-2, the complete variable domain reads EAGVAQSPRYKIIEKRQSVAFWCNPISGHATLYWYQQILGQGPKLLIQFQNNGVVDDSQLPKDRFSAERLKGVDSTLKIQPAKLEDSAVYLCASSRISDSTGELFFGEGSRLTVL.

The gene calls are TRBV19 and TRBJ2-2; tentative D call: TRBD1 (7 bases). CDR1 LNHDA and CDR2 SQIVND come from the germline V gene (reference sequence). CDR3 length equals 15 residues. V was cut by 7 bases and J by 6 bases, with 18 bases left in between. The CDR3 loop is CASTSQGGYPGELFF. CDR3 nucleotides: TGTGCCAGTACTTCCCAGGGGGGATACCCCGGGGAGCTGTTTTTT.

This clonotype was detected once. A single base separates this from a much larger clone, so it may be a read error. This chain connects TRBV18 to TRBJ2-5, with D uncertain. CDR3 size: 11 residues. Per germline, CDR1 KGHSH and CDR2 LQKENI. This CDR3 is CASSPKETRYF. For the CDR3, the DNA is TGTGCCAGCTCACCTAAAGAGACCCGGTACTTC.

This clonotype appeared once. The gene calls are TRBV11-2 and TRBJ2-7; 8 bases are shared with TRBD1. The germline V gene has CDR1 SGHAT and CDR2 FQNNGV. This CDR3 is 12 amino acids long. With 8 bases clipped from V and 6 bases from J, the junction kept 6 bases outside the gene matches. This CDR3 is CASDRQGAEQYF. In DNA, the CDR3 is TGTGCCAGCGACCGCCAGGGGGCCGAGCAGTACTTC.

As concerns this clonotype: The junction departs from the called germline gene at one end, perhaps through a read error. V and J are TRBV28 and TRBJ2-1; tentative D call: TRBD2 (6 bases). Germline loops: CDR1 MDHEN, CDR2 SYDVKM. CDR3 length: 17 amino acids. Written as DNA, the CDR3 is TGTGCCAGCAGCTTAGGGACTTTTGTCTTCTCCTGCAATGAGCAGTTCTTC. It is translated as CASSLGTFVFSCNEQFF.

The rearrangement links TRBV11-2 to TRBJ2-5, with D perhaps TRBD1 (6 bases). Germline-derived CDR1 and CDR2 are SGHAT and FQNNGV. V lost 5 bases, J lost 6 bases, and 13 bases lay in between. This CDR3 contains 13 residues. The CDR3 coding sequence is TGTGCCAGCAGCGCCCCAGGGGCAAAGACCCAGTACTTC. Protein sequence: CASSAPGAKTQYF.

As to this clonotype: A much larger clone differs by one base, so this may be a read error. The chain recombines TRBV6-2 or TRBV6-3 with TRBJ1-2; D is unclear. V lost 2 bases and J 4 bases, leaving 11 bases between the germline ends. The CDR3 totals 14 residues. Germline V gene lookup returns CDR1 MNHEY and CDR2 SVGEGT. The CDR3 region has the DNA TGTGCCAGCAGTTACATGGGATACTCCTATGGCTACACCTTC. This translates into CASSYMGYSYGYTF.

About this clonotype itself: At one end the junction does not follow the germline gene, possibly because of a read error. The CDR3 loop is CTSCLEILGEQYF. In nucleotides, the CDR3 is TGTACCAGCTGCTTAGAGATCTTAGGGGAGCAGTACTTC. This chain joins TRBV11-2 and TRBJ2-7; no definite D call. The V gene's germline CDR1 is SGHAT and CDR2 FQNNGV. There are 13 residues in the CDR3.

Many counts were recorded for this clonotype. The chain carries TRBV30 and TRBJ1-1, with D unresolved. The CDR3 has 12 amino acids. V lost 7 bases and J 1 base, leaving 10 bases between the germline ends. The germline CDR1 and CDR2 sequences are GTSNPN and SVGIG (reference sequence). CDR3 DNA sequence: TGTGCCTCATGGCGGGGGAACACTGAAGCTTTCTTT. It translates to CASWRGNTEAFF. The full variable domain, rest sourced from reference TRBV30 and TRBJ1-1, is SQTIHQWPATLVQPVGSPLSLECTVEGTSNPNLYWYRQAAGRGLQLLFYSVGIGQISSEVPQNLSASRPQDRQFILSSKKLLLSDSGFYLCASWRGNTEAFFGQGTRLTVV.

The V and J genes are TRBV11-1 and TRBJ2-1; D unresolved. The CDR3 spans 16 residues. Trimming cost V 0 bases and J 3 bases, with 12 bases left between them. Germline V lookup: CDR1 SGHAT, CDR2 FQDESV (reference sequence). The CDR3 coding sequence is TGTGCCAGCAGCTTAGCTACGTGCCGGAGCTACAATGAGCAGTTCTTC. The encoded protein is CASSLATCRSYNEQFF.

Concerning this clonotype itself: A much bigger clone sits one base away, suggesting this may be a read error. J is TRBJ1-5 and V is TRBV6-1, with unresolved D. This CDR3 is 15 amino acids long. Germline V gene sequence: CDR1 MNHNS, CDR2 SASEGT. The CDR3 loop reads CAISEDGGGNQPQHF. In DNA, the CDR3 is TGTGCCATCAGTGAAGACGGAGGAGGCAATCAGCCCCAGCATTTT.

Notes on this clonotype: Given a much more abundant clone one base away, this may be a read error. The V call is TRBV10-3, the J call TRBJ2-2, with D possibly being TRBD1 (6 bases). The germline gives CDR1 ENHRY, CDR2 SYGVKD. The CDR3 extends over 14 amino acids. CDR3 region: CVITGHANTGELFF. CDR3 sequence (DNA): TGTGTCATCACGGGACACGCGAACACCGGGGAGCTGTTTTTT.

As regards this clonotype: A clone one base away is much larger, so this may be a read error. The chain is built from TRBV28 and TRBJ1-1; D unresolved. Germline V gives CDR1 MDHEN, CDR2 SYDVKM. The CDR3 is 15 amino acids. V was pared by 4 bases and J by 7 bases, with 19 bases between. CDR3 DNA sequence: TGTGCCAGCAGTTCCGCCCCTCCCGCGGGTATTGAAGCTTTCTTT. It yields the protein CASSSAPPAGIEAFF.

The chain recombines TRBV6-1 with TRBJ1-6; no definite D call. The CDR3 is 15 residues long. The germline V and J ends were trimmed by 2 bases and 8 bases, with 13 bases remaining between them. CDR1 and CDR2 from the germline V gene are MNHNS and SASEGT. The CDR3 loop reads CASSEIGGPDSPLHF. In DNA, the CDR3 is TGTGCCAGCAGTGAAATAGGTGGGCCTGATTCACCCCTCCACTTT.

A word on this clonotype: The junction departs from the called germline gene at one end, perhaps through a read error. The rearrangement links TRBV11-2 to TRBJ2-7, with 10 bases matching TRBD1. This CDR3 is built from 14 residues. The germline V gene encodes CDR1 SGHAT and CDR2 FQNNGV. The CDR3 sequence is CASGGTGEIYEQYF. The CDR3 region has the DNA TGTGCCAGCGGGGGGACAGGGGAGATCTACGAGCAGTATTTC.

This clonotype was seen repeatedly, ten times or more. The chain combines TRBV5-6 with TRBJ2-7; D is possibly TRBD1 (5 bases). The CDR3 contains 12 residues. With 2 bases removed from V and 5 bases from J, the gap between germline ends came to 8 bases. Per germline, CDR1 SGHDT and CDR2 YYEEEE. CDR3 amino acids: CASSLVGDEQYF. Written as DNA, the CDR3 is TGTGCCAGCAGCTTAGTAGGGGACGAGCAGTACTTC. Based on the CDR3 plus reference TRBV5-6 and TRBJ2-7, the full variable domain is DAGVTQSPTHLIKTRGQQVTLRCSPKSGHDTVSWYQQALGQGPQFIFQYYEEEERQRGNFPDRFSGHQFPNYSSELNVNALLLGDSALYLCASSLVGDEQYFGPGTRLTVT.

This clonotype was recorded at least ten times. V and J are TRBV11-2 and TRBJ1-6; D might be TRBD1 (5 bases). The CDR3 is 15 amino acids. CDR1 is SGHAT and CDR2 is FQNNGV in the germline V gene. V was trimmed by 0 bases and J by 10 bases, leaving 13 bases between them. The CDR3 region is CASSLDRRGGSPLHF. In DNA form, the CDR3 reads TGTGCCAGCAGCTTAGATCGGAGGGGAGGATCACCCCTCCACTTT.